This T cell receptor (beta chain) was identified during a study of T cell changes during pregnancy in multiple sclerosis. Losses at the gene ends were 0 bases for V and 3 bases for J; bases not matched to a gene: 6. The CDR3 length is 17 residues. Germline lookup yields CDR1 LNHDA and CDR2 SQIVND (reference sequence). This table comes from immunoSEQ multiplex PCR, and its TCRdb copy is limited to in-frame clones, with some not included. Of roughly 93,000 clones in the sample, around 90% were seen once. The V and J genes are TRBV19 and TRBJ1-5, with 9 bases matching TRBD1. Sequences were derived from peripheral blood, sampled in the first trimester of pregnancy. The TCR was taken from a female donor in good health, enrolled as a control in a pregnancy study. The CDR3 coding sequence is TGTGCCAGTAGTATAGATCTCCGGACAGGGGCCAATCAGCCCCAGCATTTT. Translating gives CASSIDLRTGANQPQHF.